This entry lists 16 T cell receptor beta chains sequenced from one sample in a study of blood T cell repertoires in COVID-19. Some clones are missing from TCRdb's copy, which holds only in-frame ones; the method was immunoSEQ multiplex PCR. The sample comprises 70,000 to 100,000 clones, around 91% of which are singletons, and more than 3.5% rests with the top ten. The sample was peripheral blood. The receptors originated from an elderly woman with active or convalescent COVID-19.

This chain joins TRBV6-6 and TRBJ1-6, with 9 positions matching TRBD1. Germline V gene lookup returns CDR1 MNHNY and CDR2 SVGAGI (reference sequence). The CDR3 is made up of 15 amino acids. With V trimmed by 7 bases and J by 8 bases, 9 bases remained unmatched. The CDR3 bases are TGTGCCAGCATCGAAACGGGACAGGGAGATTCACCCCTCCACTTT. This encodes CASIETGQGDSPLHF.

The CDR3 is CATSDAGTGGIYEQYF. Here the CDR3 DNA reads TGTGCCACCAGTGATGCCGGGACAGGGGGTATCTACGAGCAGTACTTC. V is TRBV24-1 and J is TRBJ2-7, with 11 bases that match TRBD1. The germline CDR1 and CDR2 sequences are KGHDR and SFDVKD. V was clipped by 3 bases and J by 3 bases; unmatched bases: 6. The CDR3 length is 16 residues.

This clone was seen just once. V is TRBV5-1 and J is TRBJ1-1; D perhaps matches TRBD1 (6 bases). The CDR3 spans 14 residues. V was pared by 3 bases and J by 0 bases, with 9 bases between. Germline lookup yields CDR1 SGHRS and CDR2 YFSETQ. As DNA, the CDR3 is TGCGCCAGCAGCTCGACAGGTTTGAACACTGAAGCTTTCTTT. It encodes CASSSTGLNTEAFF.

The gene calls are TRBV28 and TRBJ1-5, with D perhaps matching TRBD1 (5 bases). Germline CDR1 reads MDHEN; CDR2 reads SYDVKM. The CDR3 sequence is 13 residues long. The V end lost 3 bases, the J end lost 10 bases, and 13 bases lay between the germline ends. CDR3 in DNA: TGTGCCAGCAGTTTGGGGGGGGTAGGCCCCCAGCATTTT. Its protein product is CASSLGGVGPQHF.

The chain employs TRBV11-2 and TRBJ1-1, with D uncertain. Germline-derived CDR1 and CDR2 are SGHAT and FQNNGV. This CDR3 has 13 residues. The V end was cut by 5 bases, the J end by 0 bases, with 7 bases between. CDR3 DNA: TGTGCCAGCAGCCCTGACTTGAACACTGAAGCTTTCTTT. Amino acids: CASSPDLNTEAFF.

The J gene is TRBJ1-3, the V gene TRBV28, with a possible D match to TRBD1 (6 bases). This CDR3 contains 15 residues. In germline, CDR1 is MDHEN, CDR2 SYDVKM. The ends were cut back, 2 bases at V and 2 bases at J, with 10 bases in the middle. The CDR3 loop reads CASSLTGIAGNTIYF. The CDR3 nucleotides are TGTGCCAGCAGTTTAACAGGGATCGCTGGAAACACCATATATTTT.

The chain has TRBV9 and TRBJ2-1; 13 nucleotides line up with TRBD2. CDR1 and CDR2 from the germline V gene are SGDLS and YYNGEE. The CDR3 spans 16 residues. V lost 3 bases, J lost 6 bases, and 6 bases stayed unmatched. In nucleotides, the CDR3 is TGTGCCAGCAGCGCCCGGACTAGCGGGAGTACCAATGAGCAGTTCTTC. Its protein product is CASSARTSGSTNEQFF. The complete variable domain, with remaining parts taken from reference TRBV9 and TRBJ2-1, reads DSGVTQTPKHLITATGQRVTLRCSPRSGDLSVYWYQQSLDQGLQFLIQYYNGEERAKGNILERFSAQQFPDLHSELNLSSLELGDSALYFCASSARTSGSTNEQFFGPGTRLTVL.

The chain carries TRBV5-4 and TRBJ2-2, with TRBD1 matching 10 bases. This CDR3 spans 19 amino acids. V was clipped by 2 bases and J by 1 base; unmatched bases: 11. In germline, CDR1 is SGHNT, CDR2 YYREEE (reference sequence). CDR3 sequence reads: CASSLPRDRGLMNTGELFF. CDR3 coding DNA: TGTGCCAGCAGCTTACCCCGGGACAGGGGCCTAATGAACACCGGGGAGCTGTTTTTT.

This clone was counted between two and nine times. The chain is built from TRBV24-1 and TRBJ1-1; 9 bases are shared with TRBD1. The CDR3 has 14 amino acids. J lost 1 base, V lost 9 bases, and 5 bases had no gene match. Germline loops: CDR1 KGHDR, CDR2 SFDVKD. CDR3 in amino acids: CATQPGQGNTEAFF. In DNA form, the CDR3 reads TGTGCCACCCAGCCGGGACAGGGGAACACTGAAGCTTTCTTT.

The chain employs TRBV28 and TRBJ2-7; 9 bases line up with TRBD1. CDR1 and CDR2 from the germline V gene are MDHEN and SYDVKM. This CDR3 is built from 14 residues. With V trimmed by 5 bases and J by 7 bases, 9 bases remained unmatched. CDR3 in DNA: TGTGCCAGCAGTACTAACAGGGGGCAAAGAGAGCAGTACTTC. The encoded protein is CASSTNRGQREQYF.

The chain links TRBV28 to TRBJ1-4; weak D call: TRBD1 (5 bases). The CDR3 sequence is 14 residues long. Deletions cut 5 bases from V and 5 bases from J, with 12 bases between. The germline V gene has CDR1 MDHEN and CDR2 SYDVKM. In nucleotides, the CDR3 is TGTGCCAGCAGTCCCCGACAGCTAAATGAAAAACTGTTTTTT. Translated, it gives CASSPRQLNEKLFF.

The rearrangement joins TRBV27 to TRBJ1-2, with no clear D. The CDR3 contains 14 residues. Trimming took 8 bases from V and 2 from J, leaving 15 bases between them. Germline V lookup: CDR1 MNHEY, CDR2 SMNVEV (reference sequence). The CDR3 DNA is TGTGCCAGCGGGCCCAGAGCAGCAAACTATGGCTACACCTTC. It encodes CASGPRAANYGYTF.

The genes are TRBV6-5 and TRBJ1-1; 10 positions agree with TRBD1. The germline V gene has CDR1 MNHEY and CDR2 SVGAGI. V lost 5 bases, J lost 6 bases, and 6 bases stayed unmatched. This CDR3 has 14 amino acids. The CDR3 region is CASSIRDRGPEAFF. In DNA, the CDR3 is TGTGCCAGCAGTATCCGGGACAGGGGTCCTGAAGCTTTCTTT.

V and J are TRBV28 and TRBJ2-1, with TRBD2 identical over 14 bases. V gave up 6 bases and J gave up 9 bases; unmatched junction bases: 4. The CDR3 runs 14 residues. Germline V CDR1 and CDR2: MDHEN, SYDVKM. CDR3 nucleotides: TGTGCCAGCAGGGGACTAGCGGGAGAGGTTGAGCAGTTCTTC. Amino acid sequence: CASRGLAGEVEQFF.

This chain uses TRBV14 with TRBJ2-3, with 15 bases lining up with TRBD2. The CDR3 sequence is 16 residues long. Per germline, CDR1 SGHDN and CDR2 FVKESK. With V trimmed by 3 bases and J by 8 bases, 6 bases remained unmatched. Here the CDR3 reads CASSQGLAGGPGTQYF. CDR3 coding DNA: TGTGCCAGCAGCCAGGGACTAGCGGGAGGCCCTGGTACGCAGTATTTT. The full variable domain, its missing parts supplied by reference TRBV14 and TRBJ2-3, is EAGVTQFPSHSVIEKGQTVTLRCDPISGHDNLYWYRRVMGKEIKFLLHFVKESKQDESGMPNNRFLAERTGGTYSTLKVQPAELEDSGVYFCASSQGLAGGPGTQYFGPGTRLTVL.

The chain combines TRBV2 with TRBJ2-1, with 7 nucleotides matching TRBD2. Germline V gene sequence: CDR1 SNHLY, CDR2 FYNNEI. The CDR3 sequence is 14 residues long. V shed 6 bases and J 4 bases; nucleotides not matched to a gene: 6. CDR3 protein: CASRGGSTYNEQFF. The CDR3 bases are TGTGCCAGCAGGGGGGGGTCCACTTACAATGAGCAGTTCTTC.